These 3 T cell receptor beta chains were all obtained from the same sample, sequenced in a study of spatial heterogeneity in lung cancer. TCRdb recomputed calls from the 5' RACE reads with MiXCR, one row per CDR3 protein. The sample holds 9,500 to 14,000 distinct CDR3 sequences, roughly 4% seen once. As to time point: sample taken at primary tumor resection. The input material, whole RNA from tumor, nontumor lung or frozen PBMC, was sequenced unsorted. The sequencing here drew on PBMCs, taken at surgery. These TCRs come from a female donor with early-stage non-small cell lung cancer.

This clonotype was detected many times. For a library built for alpha chains, this beta chain is a stray read; little rests on its size. The chain recombines TRBV30 with TRBJ2-7, with D unclear. Trimming removed 0 bases from V and 1 base from J, with 10 bases in between. This CDR3 is 14 amino acids long. Germline values: CDR1 GTSNPN, CDR2 SVGIG (reference sequence). Here the CDR3 DNA reads TGTGCCTGGAGTGTACGCAGGTTATCCTACGAGCAGTACTTC. Its protein product is CAWSVRRLSYEQYF.

On this clonotype itself: The size of this beta chain means little, since it is a stray read in a library made for alpha chains. The chain joins TRBV28 to TRBJ1-6; 7 bases align to TRBD1. Looked up from germline, CDR1 is MDHEN and CDR2 is SYDVKM. The CDR3 loop spans 14 amino acids. V dropped 5 bases and J dropped 4; count of bases not matched to a gene: 2. CDR3 DNA sequence: TGTGCCAGCAGTGGGGACAGATATAATTCACCCCTCCACTTT. Protein product: CASSGDRYNSPLHF. The whole variable domain, filled in from reference TRBV28 and TRBJ1-6, reads DVKVTQSSRYLVKRTGEKVFLECVQDMDHENMFWYRQDPGLGLRLIYFSYDVKMKEKGDIPEGYSVSREKKERFSLILESASTNQTSMYLCASSGDRYNSPLHFGNGTRLTVT.

This clonotype was detected a few times. This beta chain is a stray sequence in a library constructed for alpha chains; its clone size is not meaningful. The V gene is TRBV6-5, the J gene TRBJ2-3, with 9 bases lining up with TRBD2. J lost 1 base, V lost 4 bases, and 3 bases had no gene match. This CDR3 has 15 residues. Germline V gene sequence: CDR1 MNHEY, CDR2 SVGAGI. CDR3 residues: CASSSSGARTDTQYF. DNA for the CDR3: TGTGCCAGCAGTTCTAGCGGGGCCCGCACAGATACGCAGTATTTT.